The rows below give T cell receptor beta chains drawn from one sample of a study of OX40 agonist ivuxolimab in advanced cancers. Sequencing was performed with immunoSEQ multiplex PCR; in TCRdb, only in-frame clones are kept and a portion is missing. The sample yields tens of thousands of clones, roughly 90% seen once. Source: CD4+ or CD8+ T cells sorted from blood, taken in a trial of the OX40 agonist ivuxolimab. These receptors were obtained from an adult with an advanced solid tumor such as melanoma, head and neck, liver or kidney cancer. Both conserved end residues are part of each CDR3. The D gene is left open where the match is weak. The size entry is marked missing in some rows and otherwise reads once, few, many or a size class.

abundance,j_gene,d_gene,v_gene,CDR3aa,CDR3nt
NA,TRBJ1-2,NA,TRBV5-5,CASSWVTGSNYGYTF,TGTGCCAGCAGCTGGGTTACGGGCTCTAACTATGGCTACACCTTC
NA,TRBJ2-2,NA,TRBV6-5,CASSYSAYFITGELFF,TGTGCCAGCAGTTACTCTGCGTACTTTATCACCGGGGAGCTGTTTTTT
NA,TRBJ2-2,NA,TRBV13,CASSLHTLGTGELFF,TGTGCCAGCAGCTTACACACCCTGGGCACCGGGGAGCTGTTTTTT
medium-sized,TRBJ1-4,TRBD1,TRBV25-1,CASSWTGEYEKLFF,TGTGCCAGCAGCTGGACAGGGGAGTATGAAAAACTGTTTTTT
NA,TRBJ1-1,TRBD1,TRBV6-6,CASSVGQGTTEAFF,TGTGCCAGCAGTGTAGGACAGGGGACGACTGAAGCTTTCTTT
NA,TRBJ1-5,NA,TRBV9,CASSVGGLNQPQHF,TGTGCCAGCAGCGTAGGCGGGCTCAATCAGCCCCAGCATTTT
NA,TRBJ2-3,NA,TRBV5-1,CASSPEGGYTDTQYF,TGCGCCAGCAGCCCGGAGGGGGGATACACAGATACGCAGTATTTT
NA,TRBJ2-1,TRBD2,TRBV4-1,CASSQVPSGSGYEQFF,TGCGCCAGCAGCCAAGTTCCTAGCGGGAGCGGCTATGAGCAGTTCTTC
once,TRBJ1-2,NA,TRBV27,CASSLSWGRDYGYTF,TGTGCCAGCAGTTTATCGTGGGGGCGCGACTATGGCTACACCTTC
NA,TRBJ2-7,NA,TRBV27,CASSLELYGYEQYF,TGTGCCAGCAGTTTAGAACTTTACGGCTACGAGCAGTACTTC
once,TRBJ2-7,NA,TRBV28,CASERANYEQYF,TGTGCCAGCGAGCGGGCAAACTACGAGCAGTACTTC
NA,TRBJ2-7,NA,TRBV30,CAWTSVGSSYEQYF,TGTGCCTGGACTAGCGTAGGAAGCTCCTACGAGCAGTACTTC
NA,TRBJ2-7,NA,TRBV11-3,CASSLGDYEQYF,TGTGCCAGCAGCTTAGGAGACTACGAGCAGTACTTC
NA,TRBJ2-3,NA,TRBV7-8,CASRFSGGVTSTDTQYF,TGTGCCAGCAGATTTTCGGGCGGTGTTACTAGCACAGATACGCAGTATTTT
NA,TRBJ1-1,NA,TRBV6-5,CASIYGEEAFF,TGTGCCAGCATCTACGGGGAGGAAGCTTTCTTT
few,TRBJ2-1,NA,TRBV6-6,CATEKQGYEQFF,TGTGCGACCGAAAAACAGGGATATGAGCAGTTCTTC
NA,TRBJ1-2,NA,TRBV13,CASSSAGEVDGYTF,TGTGCCAGCAGCTCTGCGGGGGAGGTAGATGGCTACACCTTC
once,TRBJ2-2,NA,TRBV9,CASSLTETEGGELFF,TGTGCCAGCAGCTTAACGGAAACAGAAGGCGGGGAGCTGTTTTTT
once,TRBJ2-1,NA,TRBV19,CASSIRAEPYNEQFF,TGTGCCAGTAGTATAAGAGCGGAACCCTACAATGAGCAGTTCTTC
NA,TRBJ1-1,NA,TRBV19,CASSIGGAGNTEAFF,TGTGCCAGTAGTATAGGGGGGGCAGGGAACACTGAAGCTTTCTTT
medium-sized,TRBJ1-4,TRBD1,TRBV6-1,CASSEGTGFEKLFF,TGTGCCAGCAGTGAAGGGACAGGGTTTGAAAAACTGTTTTTT
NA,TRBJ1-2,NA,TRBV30,CAWMPHSYGYTF,TGTGCCTGGATGCCCCACAGCTATGGCTACACCTTC
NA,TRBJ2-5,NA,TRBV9,CASSVYEIGETQYF,TGTGCCAGCAGCGTCTACGAAATCGGGGAGACCCAGTACTTC
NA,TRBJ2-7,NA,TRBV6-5,CASSYSSSREQYF,TGTGCCAGCAGTTACTCGTCCTCGCGCGAGCAGTACTTC
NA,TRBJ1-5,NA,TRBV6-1,CASIRQPYSNQPQHF,TGTGCCAGCATTCGGCAGCCGTATAGCAATCAGCCCCAGCATTTT
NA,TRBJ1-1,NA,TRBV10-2,CASSEGVTEAFF,TGCGCCAGCAGTGAGGGCGTCACTGAAGCTTTCTTT
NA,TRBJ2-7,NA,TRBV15,CATSREARGNSYEQYF,TGTGCCACCAGCAGAGAGGCGCGGGGAAACTCCTACGAGCAGTACTTC
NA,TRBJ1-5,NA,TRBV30,CAWSVSGNQPQHF,TGTGCCTGGAGTGTGTCAGGGAATCAGCCCCAGCATTTT
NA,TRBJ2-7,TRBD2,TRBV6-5,CASSVLAISYEQYF,TGTGCCAGCAGTGTACTAGCGATCTCCTACGAGCAGTACTTC
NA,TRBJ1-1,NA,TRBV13,CASSPRGLMNTEAFF,TGTGCCAGCAGCCCTAGAGGGCTAATGAACACTGAAGCTTTCTTT
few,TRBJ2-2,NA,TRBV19,CAVETITGELFF,TGTGCCGTGGAAACTATCACCGGGGAGCTGTTTTTT
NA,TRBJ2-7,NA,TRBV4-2,CASSLEVGSYEQYF,TGTGCCAGCAGCTTAGAGGTGGGCTCCTACGAGCAGTACTTC
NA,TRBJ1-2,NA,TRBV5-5,CASSSLGGFGYTF,TGTGCCAGCAGTTCCCTGGGGGGCTTCGGCTACACCTTC
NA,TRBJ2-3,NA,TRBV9,CASSVVGTARLTDTQYF,TGTGCCAGCAGCGTAGTAGGGACGGCTAGACTTACAGATACGCAGTATTTT
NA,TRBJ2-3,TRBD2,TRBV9,CASSVEEAGGLTDTQYF,TGTGCCAGCAGCGTAGAGGAAGCGGGGGGCCTCACAGATACGCAGTATTTT
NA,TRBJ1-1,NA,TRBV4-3,CASSPLGPPAGTEAFF,TGCGCCAGCAGCCCCCTAGGACCCCCCGCTGGGACTGAAGCTTTCTTT
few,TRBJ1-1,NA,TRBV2,CASKTWRGNTEAFF,TGTGCCAGCAAGACCTGGAGGGGGAACACTGAAGCTTTCTTT
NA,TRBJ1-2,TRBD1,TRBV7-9,CASSRRRDRVYGYTF,TGTGCCAGCAGCCGAAGACGGGACAGGGTCTATGGCTACACCTTC
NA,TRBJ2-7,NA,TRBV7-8,CASSLATYEQYF,TGTGCCAGCAGCTTAGCGACCTACGAGCAGTACTTC
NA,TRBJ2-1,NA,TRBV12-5,CASVSGAAVYNEQFF,TGTGCTAGTGTGTCGGGGGCGGCCGTCTACAATGAGCAGTTCTTC
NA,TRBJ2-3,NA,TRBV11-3,CASSFERSYTDTQYF,TGTGCCAGCAGCTTCGAGAGGAGCTACACAGATACGCAGTATTTT
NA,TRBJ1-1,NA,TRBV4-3,CASSQIQHTEAFF,TGCGCCAGCAGCCAAATACAGCACACTGAAGCTTTCTTT
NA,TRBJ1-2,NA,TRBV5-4,CASSQENHRDGYTF,TGTGCCAGCAGCCAAGAGAACCATCGGGATGGCTACACCTTC
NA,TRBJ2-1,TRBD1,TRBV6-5,CASSYGTGDYNEQFF,TGTGCCAGCAGTTACGGGACAGGGGACTACAATGAGCAGTTCTTC
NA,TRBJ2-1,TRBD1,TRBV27,CASSLGTGGHNEQFF,TGTGCCAGCAGTCTAGGGACAGGGGGACACAATGAGCAGTTCTTC
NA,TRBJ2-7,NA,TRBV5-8,CASSLSGQGHEQYF,TGTGCCAGCAGCTTATCCGGCCAGGGCCACGAGCAGTACTTC